The 30 T cell receptor beta chains below all came from one sample that was sequenced in a study of CD8+ T cells in alopecia areata (dated by TCRdb to 2016 to 2019). The sample's time point, from its label and the paper: baseline before oral tofacitinib. Library method: the immunoSEQ multiplex PCR assay. RNA was extracted from all samples and reverse transcribed into cDNA, which served as template for TCR sequencing. TCRdb limited this immuneACCESS table to in-frame rearrangements with V and J called. A share of clones is missing; checked studies link under half to unresolved V genes, and the rest is unexplained. This sample is represented by a few hundred thousand clones; less than 80% of them were singletons. In total, the top ten clones hold more than 0.95% of the sample. The sequences come from CD4+ T cells sorted from blood, collected at week 0. These receptors were obtained from a human donor with alopecia areata.

The chain carries TRBV25-1 and TRBJ2-2; D perhaps matches TRBD1 (6 bases). This CDR3 is 12 amino acids long. V lost 6 bases and J lost 7, with 9 bases in between. Germline CDR1 MGHDK, CDR2 SYGVNS. CDR3 sequence: CASRQGHGELFF. In nucleotides, the CDR3 is TGTGCCAGCAGGCAGGGACACGGGGAGCTGTTTTTT.

The J gene is TRBJ2-1, the V gene TRBV4-1; 8 positions agree with TRBD2. Germline assignment: CDR1 MGHRA and CDR2 YSYEKL. Trimming at V came to 3 bases and at J to 5 bases, leaving 9 bases not matched to a gene. This CDR3 comprises 16 residues. The CDR3 sequence is CASSHATQRGHNEQFF. In nucleotides, the CDR3 is TGCGCCAGCAGCCACGCGACTCAGCGGGGGCACAATGAGCAGTTCTTC.

The rearrangement links TRBV7-6 to TRBJ2-5, with D hard to call. The germline V gene has CDR1 SGHVS and CDR2 FNYEAQ. The CDR3 runs to 13 residues. V was trimmed by 1 base and J by 1 base, leaving 4 bases between them. The CDR3 coding sequence is TGTGCCAGCAGCTTAGTAACCCAAGAGACCCAGTACTTC. Its protein is CASSLVTQETQYF.

This chain connects TRBV18 to TRBJ1-2; D not resolved. Trimming left V 2 bases short and J 2 bases short, with 12 bases between. The CDR3 contains 15 residues. Per the germline V gene, CDR1 is KGHSH and CDR2 is LQKENI. CDR3 loop: CASSPSSTGNYGYTF. The CDR3, as DNA: TGTGCCAGCTCACCATCCAGTACGGGAAACTATGGCTACACCTTC.

The sample holds a few counts of this clone. Other nucleotide sequences from this sample produce the same CDR3. The rearrangement uses TRBV29-1 and TRBJ1-1; D gene uncertain. Germline-derived CDR1 and CDR2 are SQVTM and ANQGSEA. The CDR3 has 12 amino acids. Trimming took 1 base from V and 2 from J, leaving 5 bases between them. The CDR3 DNA sequence: TGCAGCGTTGAAGGACAAAACACTGAAGCTTTCTTT. Translating gives CSVEGQNTEAFF.

A word on this clone: One end of the junction fails to match germline, which may point to a read error. V is TRBV30 and J is TRBJ2-4; D tentatively reads TRBD1 or TRBD2 (6 bases each). In germline, CDR1 is GTSNPN, CDR2 SVGIG (reference sequence). The CDR3 loop spans 11 amino acids. DNA of the CDR3: TGTGCCTGGAGTGTACGGGGGCCCCCCTTCTTC. Protein: CAWSVRGPPFF.

This clone was seen more than once but under ten times. The chain has TRBV11-1 and TRBJ2-3; D tentatively fits TRBD1 or TRBD2 (6 bases each). Per the germline V gene, CDR1 is SGHAT and CDR2 is FQDESV (reference sequence). The CDR3 runs to 15 residues. The germline V and J ends were trimmed by 6 bases and 3 bases, with 16 bases remaining between them. The CDR3 coding sequence is TGTGCCAGCAGTCCGGGGGCTGATAAGACAGATACGCAGTATTTT. The encoded protein is CASSPGADKTDTQYF.

This chain uses TRBV6-5 with TRBJ2-1, with D perhaps TRBD1 or TRBD2 (6 bases each). The germline gives CDR1 MNHEY, CDR2 SVGAGI. This CDR3 has 15 residues. Trimming took off 7 bases at V and 0 bases at J, with 13 bases between the two ends. CDR3 in amino acids: CASKVGGSSYNEQFF. Here the CDR3 DNA reads TGTGCCAGCAAGGTAGGGGGGAGCTCCTACAATGAGCAGTTCTTC.

This rearrangement joins TRBV11-2 to TRBJ1-4, with D unclear. Trimming removed 3 bases at V and 5 bases at J, with 7 bases between. Looked up from germline, CDR1 is SGHAT and CDR2 is FQNNGV. This CDR3 spans 13 amino acids. The CDR3 here is CASSFYGNEKLFF. In DNA, the CDR3 is TGTGCCAGCAGCTTCTATGGGAATGAAAAACTGTTTTTT.

This clone was recorded a few times. CDR3 residues: CASSPGDYGYTF. CDR3 bases: TGTGCCAGCAGCCCAGGGGACTATGGCTACACCTTC. This sequence joins TRBV5-6 and TRBJ1-2; D possibly corresponds to TRBD1 (6 bases). The V and J ends lost 4 bases and 3 bases respectively, with 7 bases between them. The CDR3 runs 12 residues. The germline V gene has CDR1 SGHDT and CDR2 YYEEEE.

V is TRBV5-1 and J is TRBJ2-7, with 9 bases aligning to TRBD2. V lost 5 bases, J lost 7 bases, and 4 bases stayed unmatched. This CDR3 spans 12 amino acids. Per the germline V gene, CDR1 is SGHRS and CDR2 is YFSETQ. CDR3 loop: CASRTGLAEQYF. CDR3 DNA sequence: TGCGCCAGCAGAACGGGACTAGCTGAGCAGTACTTC.

This clone came up a few times. J is TRBJ2-1 and V is TRBV29-1; the match to TRBD1 covers 7 bases. J lost 6 bases, V lost 5 bases, and 1 base had no gene match. The CDR3 has 11 amino acids. Germline CDR1 SQVTM, CDR2 ANQGSEA. The CDR3 region is CSVNRGNEQFF. The CDR3 DNA is TGCAGCGTTAACAGGGGCAATGAGCAGTTCTTC.

The chain uses TRBV9 and TRBJ2-5; perhaps TRBD1 as D (6 bases). Germline loops: CDR1 SGDLS, CDR2 YYNGEE. CDR3 size: 15 residues. V lost 4 bases, J lost 2 bases, and 15 bases lay in between. CDR3 sequence (DNA): TGTGCCAGCAGCCTCCAGGGGATCGCTCAAGAGACCCAGTACTTC. It encodes CASSLQGIAQETQYF.

This chain joins TRBV4-1 and TRBJ2-1; D remains ambiguous. This CDR3 spans 13 amino acids. The V end was cut by 3 bases, the J end by 7 bases, with 10 bases between. CDR1 MGHRA and CDR2 YSYEKL come from the germline V gene. The CDR3 DNA sequence: TGCGCCAGCAGCCATGGTCCCTGGAATGAGCAGTTCTTC. Translating it yields CASSHGPWNEQFF.

This clone was counted once. This sequence joins TRBV4-1 and TRBJ1-5; no clear D. The CDR3 totals 14 residues. V lost 3 bases, J lost 3 bases, and 9 bases lay in between. CDR1 MGHRA and CDR2 YSYEKL come from the germline V gene. The CDR3 nucleotides are TGCGCCAGCAGCCACGGACCGATCAATCAGCCCCAGCATTTT. Translated: CASSHGPINQPQHF.

This clone showed up just a few times. The V call is TRBV5-1, the J call TRBJ1-4, with D hard to call. This CDR3 region has 12 residues. From germline, CDR1 is SGHRS and CDR2 YFSETQ. The V gene lost 4 bases and the J gene lost 10 bases, with 11 bases spanning the gap. CDR3 bases: TGCGCCAGCAGCCTGGAGGAGGGAAAACTGTTTTTT. Encoded protein: CASSLEEGKLFF.

This clone has only a few counts. This sequence joins TRBV29-1 and TRBJ1-4, with D hard to call. Trimming pared 4 bases from V and 8 bases from J, leaving 14 bases between. The CDR3 has 13 amino acids. CDR1 is SQVTM, CDR2 ANQGSEA, per germline. CDR3 protein: CSVVVVPREKLFF. CDR3 coding DNA: TGCAGCGTTGTAGTAGTGCCCAGGGAAAAACTGTTTTTT.

About this clone: Other nucleotide sequences from this sample produce the same CDR3. This chain connects TRBV29-1 to TRBJ2-5; no definite D call. The CDR3 is 10 residues long. Germline loops: CDR1 SQVTM, CDR2 ANQGSEA. With 6 bases removed from V and 4 bases from J, the gap between germline ends came to 6 bases. The CDR3 region has the DNA TGCAGCGTCCTTACAGAGACCCAGTACTTC. Its translation is CSVLTETQYF. The full variable domain, in which reference TRBV29-1 and TRBJ2-5 provide the parts outside the CDR3, is SAVISQKPSRDICQRGTSLTIQCQVDSQVTMMFWYRQQPGQSLTLIATANQGSEATYESGFVIDKFPISRPNLTFSTLTVSNMSPEDSSIYLCSVLTETQYFGPGTRLLVL.

This rearrangement joins TRBV5-6 to TRBJ2-6, with D perhaps given as TRBD1 or TRBD2 (5 bases each). Germline-derived CDR1 and CDR2 are SGHDT and YYEEEE. This CDR3 region has 15 residues. The V gene lost 6 bases and the J gene lost 0 bases, with 10 bases spanning the gap. In DNA, the CDR3 is TGTGCCAGCACCCTGGGGGTCTCTGGGGCCAACGTCCTGACTTTC. This codes for CASTLGVSGANVLTF.

The V gene is TRBV30, the J gene TRBJ1-2; D might be TRBD1 (5 bases). Germline values: CDR1 GTSNPN, CDR2 SVGIG (reference sequence). The CDR3 is 14 residues long. V lost 8 bases and J lost 5, with 21 bases in between. DNA for the CDR3: TGTGCCGGGAAATCCGGGACGGCCTATTATGGCTACACCTTC. Protein sequence: CAGKSGTAYYGYTF.

The chain employs TRBV5-1 and TRBJ1-4; tentatively, D is TRBD1 (5 bases). Germline CDR1 and CDR2: SGHRS and YFSETQ. This CDR3 has 15 amino acids. Trimming removed 4 bases from V and 4 bases from J, with 14 bases in between. The CDR3 DNA is TGCGCCAGCAGCCGACCCGGGACCGATAATGAAAAACTGTTTTTT. Translating it yields CASSRPGTDNEKLFF.

This chain links TRBV30 with TRBJ2-2; either TRBD1 or TRBD2 may fit D (5 bases each). Germline assignment: CDR1 GTSNPN and CDR2 SVGIG (reference sequence). V was pared by 3 bases and J by 3 bases, with 11 bases between. The CDR3 spans 14 residues. DNA for the CDR3: TGTGCCTGGAGCGGAACGGGACACACCGGGGAGCTGTTTTTT. Its translation is CAWSGTGHTGELFF.

V and J are TRBV30 and TRBJ2-6; D might be TRBD1 (5 bases). Looked up from germline, CDR1 is GTSNPN and CDR2 is SVGIG (reference sequence). This CDR3 spans 15 amino acids. Trimming stripped 3 bases from V and 3 bases from J, with 12 bases between. CDR3 nucleotides: TGTGCCTGGAGCGTGGACATCCGTGGGGCCAACGTCCTGACTTTC. Translating gives CAWSVDIRGANVLTF.

This clone was detected only a few times. The rearrangement joins TRBV14 to TRBJ1-2, with D possibly matching TRBD1 (5 bases). The ends were cut back, 7 bases at V and 3 bases at J, with 18 bases in the middle. Germline CDR1 and CDR2: SGHDN and FVKESK. The CDR3 length is 15 residues. The CDR3 reads CASTHQGLGDYGYTF. The CDR3 region has the DNA TGTGCCAGCACCCATCAGGGCTTGGGGGACTATGGCTACACCTTC.

This clone was detected only once. The rearrangement links TRBV4-2 to TRBJ2-2, with 7 positions matching TRBD2. With 0 bases clipped from V and 1 base from J, the junction kept 2 bases outside the gene matches. The CDR3 totals 16 residues. In germline, CDR1 is LGHNA, CDR2 YNFKEQ. The CDR3 bases are TGTGCCAGCAGCCAAGACCAGCGGGGGAACACCGGGGAGCTGTTTTTT. Translation: CASSQDQRGNTGELFF.

The CDR3 is CASSMGTRRETQYF. The CDR3 DNA is TGTGCCAGTAGTATGGGCACCCGGCGGGAGACCCAGTACTTC. This sequence joins TRBV19 and TRBJ2-5, with D hard to call. CDR3 length: 14 amino acids. The V gene lost 3 bases and the J gene lost 5 bases, with 13 bases spanning the gap. Germline CDR1 and CDR2: LNHDA and SQIVND (reference sequence). The variable domain in full, completed from reference TRBV19 and TRBJ2-5, reads DGGITQSPKYLFRKEGQNVTLSCEQNLNHDAMYWYRQDPGQGLRLIYYSQIVNDFQKGDIAEGYSVSREKKESFPLTVTSAQKNPTAFYLCASSMGTRRETQYFGPGTRLLVL.

The genes are TRBV30 and TRBJ1-4, with TRBD1 identical over 8 bases. The ends lost 5 bases at V and 5 bases at J; junction bases unmatched: 4. From germline, CDR1 is GTSNPN and CDR2 SVGIG (reference sequence). This CDR3 region has 13 residues. The CDR3 DNA sequence: TGTGCCTGGGACAGGGGTGGCAATGAAAAACTGTTTTTT. It specifies CAWDRGGNEKLFF.

This clone has just one count. The V and J genes are TRBV5-1 and TRBJ1-1; the D is unclear. Trimming removed 0 bases at V and 6 bases at J, with 9 bases between. The CDR3 length is 13 residues. The germline V gene has CDR1 SGHRS and CDR2 YFSETQ. CDR3 in amino acids: CASSLEGLSEAFF. CDR3 coding DNA: TGCGCCAGCAGCTTGGAGGGTCTCTCTGAAGCTTTCTTT.

This chain joins TRBV13 and TRBJ2-4, with 8 bases matching TRBD1. The CDR3 loop spans 14 amino acids. V was clipped by 5 bases and J by 8 bases; unmatched bases: 8. CDR1 is PRHDT, CDR2 FYEKMQ, per germline (reference sequence). This CDR3 reads CASSDRGRGYIQYF. The CDR3 region has the DNA TGTGCCAGCAGCGACAGGGGCCGGGGATACATTCAGTACTTC.

Comments on this clone: This same CDR3 is encoded by further DNA sequences in the sample. The chain carries TRBV29-1 and TRBJ2-1; D is uncertain. CDR3 length: 10 amino acids. Germline loops: CDR1 SQVTM, CDR2 ANQGSEA. The ends were cut back, 4 bases at V and 5 bases at J, with 3 bases in the middle. Here the CDR3 DNA reads TGCAGCGTTGCAAACAATGAGCAGTTCTTC. Translating gives CSVANNEQFF.